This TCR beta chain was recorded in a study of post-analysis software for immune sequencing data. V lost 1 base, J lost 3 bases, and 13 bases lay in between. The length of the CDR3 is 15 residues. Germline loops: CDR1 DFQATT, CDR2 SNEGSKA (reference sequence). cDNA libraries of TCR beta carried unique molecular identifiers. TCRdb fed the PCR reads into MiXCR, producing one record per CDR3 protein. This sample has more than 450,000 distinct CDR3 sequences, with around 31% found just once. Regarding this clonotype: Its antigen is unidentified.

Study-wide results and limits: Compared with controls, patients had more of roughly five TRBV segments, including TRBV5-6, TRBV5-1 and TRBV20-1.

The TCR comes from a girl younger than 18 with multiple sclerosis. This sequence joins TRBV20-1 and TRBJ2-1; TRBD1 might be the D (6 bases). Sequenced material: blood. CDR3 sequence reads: CSARVEWGLYNEQFF. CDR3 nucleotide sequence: TGCAGTGCTAGAGTTGAATGGGGGCTCTACAATGAGCAGTTCTTC.